These 30 T cell receptor beta chains were all obtained from the same sample, sequenced in a study of T cell responses to AZD1222 COVID-19 vaccine. Using immunoSEQ multiplex PCR, the repertoire was profiled, and TCRdb retains in-frame clones only, with some absent. The sample records 140,000 or so clones, approximately 92% being singletons. The sample was peripheral blood, taken on day 0 of AZD1222 vaccination. The source is an adult in good health.

This clone appeared a single time. The CDR3 nucleotides are TGTGCCAGCAGTTTATCGGCGACAGCTAACTATGGCTACACCTTC. Its translation is CASSLSATANYGYTF. The chain combines TRBV27 with TRBJ1-2, with D perhaps TRBD1 (5 bases). V dropped 0 bases and J dropped 0 bases, with 8 bases sitting between them. There are 15 residues in the CDR3. In germline, CDR1 is MNHEY, CDR2 SMNVEV (reference sequence).

This chain links TRBV30 with TRBJ1-2; D possibly corresponds to TRBD1 (5 bases). V gave up 3 bases and J gave up 7 bases, with 15 bases separating them. This CDR3 region has 13 residues. Germline V gives CDR1 GTSNPN, CDR2 SVGIG (reference sequence). Written as DNA, the CDR3 is TGTGCCTGGAGCCCAGGGAGAGGAAGTGGCTACACCTTC. This translates into CAWSPGRGSGYTF. The full variable domain, in which reference TRBV30 and TRBJ1-2 provide the parts outside the CDR3, is SQTIHQWPATLVQPVGSPLSLECTVEGTSNPNLYWYRQAAGRGLQLLFYSVGIGQISSEVPQNLSASRPQDRQFILSSKKLLLSDSGFYLCAWSPGRGSGYTFGSGTRLTVV.

This chain links TRBV5-1 with TRBJ1-1; 7 bases fit TRBD1. There are 13 residues in the CDR3. The V gene end was trimmed by 2 bases and the J gene end by 10 bases; junction bases not matched to a gene: 8. Germline V CDR1 and CDR2: SGHRS, YFSETQ. Here the CDR3 DNA reads TGCGCCAGCAGCTTTGACAGGGCGTTCGGAGCTTTCTTT. Protein product: CASSFDRAFGAFF. The full variable domain, rest sourced from reference TRBV5-1 and TRBJ1-1, is KAGVTQTPRYLIKTRGQQVTLSCSPISGHRSVSWYQQTPGQGLQFLFEYFSETQRNKGNFPGRFSGRQFSNSRSEMNVSTLELGDSALYLCASSFDRAFGAFFGQGTRLTVV.

This chain links TRBV5-8 with TRBJ2-4, with D maybe TRBD2 (6 bases). Per germline, CDR1 SGHTS and CDR2 YDEGEE. This CDR3 contains 14 residues. Trimming took off 7 bases at V and 6 bases at J, with 17 bases between the two ends. This CDR3 is CASRPRGTLNIQYF. For the CDR3, the DNA is TGTGCCAGCCGTCCTCGGGGGACCCTAAACATTCAGTACTTC.

The V call is TRBV6-2 or TRBV6-3, the J call TRBJ2-2; 10 bases match TRBD2. The CDR3 extends over 17 amino acids. The junction had 11 bases not matched to a gene; V was cut back by 6 bases and J by 4 bases. Germline V gives CDR1 MNHEY, CDR2 SVGEGT. This chain's CDR3 is CASSRGLAVGVTGELFF. DNA for the CDR3: TGTGCCAGCAGCCGAGGACTAGCGGTTGGGGTCACCGGGGAGCTGTTTTTT.

The rearrangement uses TRBV30 and TRBJ2-1, with D perhaps TRBD2 (6 bases). Germline values: CDR1 GTSNPN, CDR2 SVGIG (reference sequence). Trimming shortened V by 4 bases and J by 5 bases, and 24 bases separated the two germline ends. This CDR3 spans 17 amino acids. CDR3 DNA sequence: TGTGCCTGGAACCAGGACTACGCGAGCACACCTAACAATGAGCAGTTCTTC. It codes for CAWNQDYASTPNNEQFF.

The V call is TRBV7-3, the J call TRBJ2-3, with TRBD2 identical over 8 bases. Germline CDR1 and CDR2: SGHTA and FQGTGA. This CDR3 is built from 16 residues. The ends lost 4 bases at V and 2 bases at J; junction bases unmatched: 8. The CDR3 spells CASSSRSSGFTDTQYF. In nucleotides, the CDR3 is TGTGCCAGCAGCTCTCGTTCTAGCGGGTTCACAGATACGCAGTATTTT. Supplemented by reference TRBV7-3 and TRBJ2-3, the full variable domain reads GAGVSQTPSNKVTEKGKYVELRCDPISGHTALYWYRQSLGQGPEFLIYFQGTGAADDSGLPNDRFFAVRPEGSVSTLKIQRTERGDSAVYLCASSSRSSGFTDTQYFGPGTRLTVL.

The V gene is TRBV2, the J gene TRBJ2-7; D gene uncertain. Trimming stripped 7 bases from V and 3 bases from J, with 13 bases between. The CDR3 sequence is 13 residues long. Germline CDR1 reads SNHLY; CDR2 reads FYNNEI. The CDR3 bases are TGTGCCAGCAACTCGGGTTTTCTCTACGAGCAGTACTTC. Its translation: CASNSGFLYEQYF. The entire variable domain, with the rest obtained from reference TRBV2 and TRBJ2-7, is as follows: EPEVTQTPSHQVTQMGQEVILRCVPISNHLYFYWYRQILGQKVEFLVSFYNNEISEKSEIFDDQFSVERPDGSNFTLKIRSTKLEDSAMYFCASNSGFLYEQYFGPGTRLTVT.

This rearrangement joins TRBV5-1 to TRBJ2-2, with 11 positions matching TRBD2. Per germline, CDR1 SGHRS and CDR2 YFSETQ. The CDR3 has 15 amino acids. The V gene end was trimmed by 5 bases and the J gene end by 5 bases; junction bases not matched to a gene: 5. For the CDR3, the DNA is TGCGCCAGCAGTTTGACTAGCGGGATTACCGGGGAGCTGTTTTTT. It is translated as CASSLTSGITGELFF.

The chain joins TRBV6-5 to TRBJ1-1; 9 nucleotides line up with TRBD1. The CDR3 has 16 amino acids. V gave up 4 bases and J gave up 5 bases; unmatched junction bases: 11. Germline V CDR1 and CDR2: MNHEY, SVGAGI. The chain's CDR3 is CASSWGQGAKGTEAFF. CDR3 in DNA: TGTGCCAGCAGTTGGGGACAGGGAGCAAAAGGGACTGAAGCTTTCTTT.

The chain uses TRBV28 and TRBJ1-2; 10 positions match TRBD1. The V segment lost 5 bases and the J segment 4 bases; nucleotides outside the gene matches: 7. The CDR3 runs to 15 residues. Germline loops: CDR1 MDHEN, CDR2 SYDVKM. CDR3 nucleotide sequence: TGTGCCAGCAGTCCTAGGACAGGGGGTAGCTATGGCTACACCTTC. Encoded protein: CASSPRTGGSYGYTF.

This chain uses TRBV3-1 (or the pseudogene TRBV3-2) with TRBJ2-1; a possible D gene is TRBD2 (5 bases). Trimming stripped 6 bases from V and 4 bases from J, with 16 bases between. The CDR3 is 15 residues long. Per the germline V gene, CDR1 is LGHDT and CDR2 is YNNKEL (reference sequence). As DNA, the CDR3 is TGTGCCAGCAGTCCAAGAGAGGGTAGTTACAATGAGCAGTTCTTC. Translating gives CASSPREGSYNEQFF.

This clone was detected once. A read error may account for a junction end that differs from germline. The genes are TRBV11-2 and TRBJ1-1; no reliable D call. Germline lookup yields CDR1 SGHAT and CDR2 FQNNGV. This CDR3 is 15 amino acids long. The DNA of the CDR3 is TGTGCCAGCAGATTAGGCCCCCGAAAGAACACTGAAGCTTTCTTT. It codes for CASRLGPRKNTEAFF. The full variable domain, rest sourced from reference TRBV11-2 and TRBJ1-1, is EAGVAQSPRYKIIEKRQSVAFWCNPISGHATLYWYQQILGQGPKLLIQFQNNGVVDDSQLPKDRFSAERLKGVDSTLKIQPAKLEDSAVYLCASRLGPRKNTEAFFGQGTRLTVV.

The genes are TRBV28 and TRBJ1-5; D gene uncertain. V dropped 7 bases and J dropped 7 bases, with 14 bases sitting between them. Germline-derived CDR1 and CDR2 are MDHEN and SYDVKM. This CDR3 is 13 amino acids long. The CDR3 here is CASTWNSQQPQHF. The CDR3 nucleotides are TGTGCCAGCACCTGGAACAGCCAACAGCCCCAGCATTTT.

The chain couples TRBV2 to TRBJ1-5, with TRBD1 identical over 7 bases. Germline CDR1 reads SNHLY; CDR2 reads FYNNEI. The CDR3 is 14 amino acids. V was pared by 5 bases and J by 6 bases, with 7 bases of the junction left unmatched. CDR3 DNA sequence: TGTGCCAGCAGTCCAGACAGGGTAATTCAGCCCCAGCATTTT. This gives the protein CASSPDRVIQPQHF.

The gene calls are TRBV28 and TRBJ2-5, with 7 positions matching TRBD1. The CDR3 runs to 18 residues. The V gene's germline CDR1 is MDHEN and CDR2 SYDVKM. Trimming removed 4 bases from V and 5 bases from J; junction bases left unmatched: 19. CDR3 in DNA: TGTGCCAGCAGTTCCCCCCAGCATTCAGGGACAGTGGTCGAGACCCAGTACTTC. This sequence encodes CASSSPQHSGTVVETQYF.

The gene calls are TRBV5-6 and TRBJ1-4, with 7 positions matching TRBD1. Germline V CDR1 and CDR2: SGHDT, YYEEEE. The CDR3 extends over 15 amino acids. Trimming removed 4 bases from V and 1 base from J; junction bases left unmatched: 4. Here the CDR3 reads CASSENRGTNEKLFF. Written as DNA, the CDR3 is TGTGCCAGCAGCGAGAACAGGGGAACTAATGAAAAACTGTTTTTT.

V is TRBV14 and J is TRBJ1-6; 8 nucleotides match TRBD1. CDR3 length equals 16 residues. Germline V CDR1 and CDR2: SGHDN, FVKESK. V was pared by 5 bases and J by 6 bases, with 9 bases of the junction left unmatched. This CDR3 is CASSSRGLGINSPLHF. The CDR3 nucleotides read TGTGCCAGCAGCAGCAGGGGGCTAGGGATTAATTCACCCCTCCACTTT.

This chain links TRBV5-4 with TRBJ1-2; D uncertain. In germline, CDR1 is SGHNT, CDR2 YYREEE (reference sequence). The CDR3 is made up of 13 amino acids. Trimming shortened V by 0 bases and J by 2 bases, and 5 bases separated the two germline ends. In DNA, the CDR3 is TGTGCCAGCAGCTTGGATGGAAACTATGGCTACACCTTC. The encoded protein is CASSLDGNYGYTF.

This chain links TRBV21-1 with TRBJ2-7; the DNA was not used to check the table's D call, TRBD2. TRBV21-1 is classified as a pseudogene. The CDR3 has 18 amino acids. CDR3 DNA: TGTGCCAGCATGATCAGTGTAGAATCGGACTCCCGAACTAACGAGCAGTACTTC. Its translation: CASMISVESDSRTNEQYF.

The chain carries TRBV6-5 and TRBJ2-7; D ambiguous. CDR1 is MNHEY, CDR2 SVGAGI, per germline. The CDR3 spans 15 residues. Trimming left V 0 bases short and J 0 bases short, with 9 bases between. This CDR3 reads CASSYSGHRSYEQYF. For the CDR3, the DNA is TGTGCCAGCAGTTACTCGGGCCATCGCTCCTACGAGCAGTACTTC.

The chain is built from TRBV27 and TRBJ1-6; D is unresolved. Between the trimmed V and J ends, which lost 1 base and 8 bases, there was a span of 9 bases. Per germline, CDR1 MNHEY and CDR2 SMNVEV (reference sequence). The CDR3 contains 14 residues. In DNA form, the CDR3 reads TGTGCCAGCAGTTTATTATTTGCAGATTCACCCCTCCACTTT. The encoded protein is CASSLLFADSPLHF.

In its sample, this clone was seen once. This rearrangement joins TRBV2 to TRBJ2-5; D may be TRBD2 (5 bases). V lost 3 bases, J lost 1 base, and 12 bases lay in between. The germline gives CDR1 SNHLY, CDR2 FYNNEI. This CDR3 spans 15 amino acids. The CDR3 reads CASSDYGGPQETQYF. DNA for the CDR3: TGTGCCAGCAGTGATTATGGAGGACCCCAAGAGACCCAGTACTTC.

This rearrangement joins TRBV6-1 to TRBJ1-4; 9 nucleotides line up with TRBD1. The CDR3 is 15 residues long. Trimming cost V 2 bases and J 6 bases; bases outside gene matches: 4. Per the germline V gene, CDR1 is MNHNS and CDR2 is SASEGT. CDR3 nucleotide sequence: TGTGCCAGCAGTGAACCGACAGGGGGGTATGAAAAACTGTTTTTT. Protein product: CASSEPTGGYEKLFF.

The chain has TRBV18 and TRBJ2-5, with D unresolved. This CDR3 has 12 residues. Germline-derived CDR1 and CDR2 are KGHSH and LQKENI. Trimming took 3 bases from V and 1 from J, leaving 3 bases between them. In DNA form, the CDR3 reads TGTGCCAGCTCACCCGCCCAAGAGACCCAGTACTTC. Translation: CASSPAQETQYF.

The chain links TRBV19 to TRBJ1-2; 7 positions match TRBD1. The germline V gene encodes CDR1 LNHDA and CDR2 SQIVND (reference sequence). V trimming: 5 bases; J trimming: 7 bases; junction bases outside the gene matches: 4. The CDR3 is 12 residues long. This CDR3 is CASSGQASGYTF. The CDR3 DNA sequence: TGTGCCAGTAGTGGACAGGCTTCTGGCTACACCTTC.

The genes are TRBV7-9 and TRBJ1-2; unclear D gene. This CDR3 has 14 amino acids. V lost 1 base and J lost 6, with 12 bases in between. In germline, CDR1 is SEHNR, CDR2 FQNEAQ (reference sequence). CDR3 residues: CASSLGGRLNGYTF. The CDR3 region has the DNA TGTGCCAGCAGCTTAGGAGGGAGGTTGAATGGCTACACCTTC.

This sequence joins TRBV23-1 and TRBJ1-1; 8 nucleotides line up with TRBD1. TRBV23-1 belongs to the ORF category, with a function that is uncertain. V was pared by 2 bases and J by 2 bases, with 4 bases of the junction left unmatched. The CDR3 has 15 amino acids. The CDR3 sequence: CASSQPGTGNTEAFF. DNA of the CDR3: TGCGCCAGCAGTCAACCGGGGACAGGCAACACTGAAGCTTTCTTT.

Only one count was recorded for this clone. The rearrangement links TRBV4-1 to TRBJ1-4, with D tentatively TRBD1 (5 bases). V lost 0 bases and J lost 11, with 7 bases in between. Germline V lookup: CDR1 MGHRA, CDR2 YSYEKL. This CDR3 spans 12 amino acids. CDR3 DNA: TGCGCCAGCAGCCAAGATGGGGCGAAACTGTTTTTT. This translates into CASSQDGAKLFF.

The chain couples TRBV7-2 to TRBJ2-1, with D possibly matching TRBD2 (6 bases). Germline V gives CDR1 SGHTA, CDR2 FQGNSA. The V and J ends lost 1 base and 4 bases respectively, with 8 bases between them. This CDR3 comprises 14 residues. The CDR3 nucleotides read TGTGCCAGCAGCTTAGGGGGAGGATACAATGAGCAGTTCTTC. Translation gives CASSLGGGYNEQFF. Filled out from reference TRBV7-2 and TRBJ2-1, the complete variable domain reads GAGVSQSPSNKVTEKGKDVELRCDPISGHTALYWYRQSLGQGLEFLIYFQGNSAPDKSGLPSDRFSAERTGGSVSTLTIQRTQQEDSAVYLCASSLGGGYNEQFFGPGTRLTVL.